This is a list of T cell receptor beta chains from one sample in a study of T cells after somatic rescue of genetic block. TCRdb's copy holds only in-frame clones and misses some; the assay was immunoSEQ multiplex PCR. Found here are 70,000 or so clones, about 92% of them singletons; the top ten hold about 3%. The sample was peripheral blood mononuclear cells (PBMCs). These receptors originate from a man aged 35 to 55. The CDR3 runs from the conserved cysteine through the conserved F or W. D genes are given only for firm matches. A row's size may be missing; if present it is once, few, many or a size class.

j_call: TRBJ2-2
clone_size: .
d_call: .
v_call: TRBV27
cdr3_nt: TGTGCCAGCAGTTTCTCCACCGGGGAGCTGTTTTTT
cdr3_aa: CASSFSTGELFF

j_call: TRBJ1-4
clone_size: .
d_call: .
v_call: TRBV7-2
cdr3_nt: TGTGCCAGCAGCTTACGGGAGGGTGGCGGAAAACTGTTTTTT
cdr3_aa: CASSLREGGGKLFF

j_call: TRBJ2-7
clone_size: few
d_call: .
v_call: TRBV2
cdr3_nt: TGTGCCAGCAGTGGTTTTAAGGCTGAGCAGTACTTC
cdr3_aa: CASSGFKAEQYF

j_call: TRBJ2-1
clone_size: .
d_call: TRBD2
v_call: TRBV4-1
cdr3_nt: TGCGCCAGCAGCGAATCTAGCGGGGGGGCAGATGAGCAGTTCTTC
cdr3_aa: CASSESSGGADEQFF

j_call: TRBJ2-1
clone_size: once
d_call: .
v_call: TRBV19
cdr3_nt: TGTGCCACCCAGCAGCGGGATGAGCAGTTCTTC
cdr3_aa: CATQQRDEQFF

j_call: TRBJ2-3
clone_size: few
d_call: TRBD2
v_call: TRBV7-2
cdr3_nt: TGTGCCAGCAGCTTTAGCGGGAGTGCCTCAAATACGCAGTATTTT
cdr3_aa: CASSFSGSASNTQYF

j_call: TRBJ2-1
clone_size: .
d_call: .
v_call: TRBV6-6
cdr3_nt: TGTGCCAGCAGTTACCACCCGCAGGGCCTAGAGCAGTTCTTC
cdr3_aa: CASSYHPQGLEQFF

j_call: TRBJ2-3
clone_size: .
d_call: TRBD2
v_call: TRBV9
cdr3_nt: TGTGCCAGCAGCGATCAGGGACTAGCGGGATTCACAGATACGCAGTATTTT
cdr3_aa: CASSDQGLAGFTDTQYF

j_call: TRBJ1-1
clone_size: .
d_call: TRBD1
v_call: TRBV5-6
cdr3_nt: TGTGCCAGCAGCCGCGACAGGGCGAACACTGAAGCTTTCTTT
cdr3_aa: CASSRDRANTEAFF

j_call: TRBJ2-1
clone_size: .
d_call: .
v_call: TRBV6-5
cdr3_nt: TGTGCCAGCAAAACAGGGCCAGGGTGGAATGAGCAGTTCTTC
cdr3_aa: CASKTGPGWNEQFF

j_call: TRBJ2-2
clone_size: .
d_call: .
v_call: TRBV7-9
cdr3_nt: TGTGCCAGCAGCTTAGTCACCGGGATCACCGGGGAGCTGTTTTTT
cdr3_aa: CASSLVTGITGELFF

j_call: TRBJ1-1
clone_size: .
d_call: .
v_call: TRBV2
cdr3_nt: TGTGCCAGCAGTGAAGTCGTGAACACTGAAGCTTTCTTT
cdr3_aa: CASSEVVNTEAFF

j_call: TRBJ2-7
clone_size: .
d_call: TRBD1
v_call: TRBV6-5
cdr3_nt: TGTGCCAGCAGTTACTCTGGGACAGCCTTTTACGAGCAGTACTTC
cdr3_aa: CASSYSGTAFYEQYF

j_call: TRBJ1-6
clone_size: .
d_call: .
v_call: TRBV19
cdr3_nt: TGTGCCAGTAAACCGACGGAAGGTAATTCACCCCTCCACTTT
cdr3_aa: CASKPTEGNSPLHF

j_call: TRBJ2-2
clone_size: .
d_call: .
v_call: TRBV6-5
cdr3_nt: TGTGCCAGCAGACAGAGGACCGGGGAGCTGTTTTTT
cdr3_aa: CASRQRTGELFF

j_call: TRBJ2-3
clone_size: .
d_call: .
v_call: TRBV11-3
cdr3_nt: TGTGCCAGCAGCTTGGCAGCCAGCACAGATACGCAGTATTTT
cdr3_aa: CASSLAASTDTQYF

j_call: TRBJ2-3
clone_size: .
d_call: .
v_call: TRBV11-2
cdr3_nt: TGTGCCAGCAGCGACAGTGCCGTTTCAGATACGCAGTATTTT
cdr3_aa: CASSDSAVSDTQYF

j_call: TRBJ2-7
clone_size: .
d_call: .
v_call: TRBV6-5
cdr3_nt: TGTGCCAGCAGCCGTCTAGTAGGCTCCTTCTACGAGCAGTACTTC
cdr3_aa: CASSRLVGSFYEQYF

j_call: TRBJ2-7
clone_size: .
d_call: .
v_call: TRBV28
cdr3_nt: TGTGCCAGCAGTTTAACCCCGACGGGTTGGGTTCACGAGCAGTACTTC
cdr3_aa: CASSLTPTGWVHEQYF

j_call: TRBJ1-1
clone_size: once
d_call: .
v_call: TRBV6-6
cdr3_nt: TGTGCCAGCAGCACAGGAGACACTGAAGCTTTCTTT
cdr3_aa: CASSTGDTEAFF

j_call: TRBJ2-7
clone_size: .
d_call: .
v_call: TRBV6-5
cdr3_nt: TGTGCCAGCAGTTACGTGGGTACGGCCAACTACGAGCAGTACTTC
cdr3_aa: CASSYVGTANYEQYF

j_call: TRBJ2-2
clone_size: .
d_call: TRBD2
v_call: TRBV4-2
cdr3_nt: TGTGCCAGCAGCCAATCAATAGCGGGAAGAAACACCGGGGAGCTGTTTTTT
cdr3_aa: CASSQSIAGRNTGELFF

j_call: TRBJ1-1
clone_size: .
d_call: .
v_call: TRBV9
cdr3_nt: TGTGCCAGCAGCCCCCGACAGGACCAGAACACTGAAGCTTTCTTT
cdr3_aa: CASSPRQDQNTEAFF

j_call: TRBJ2-7
clone_size: once
d_call: TRBD1
v_call: TRBV5-6
cdr3_nt: TGTGCCAGCAGCTGGGGACAGGGCTTGTCCTACGAGCAGTACTTC
cdr3_aa: CASSWGQGLSYEQYF

j_call: TRBJ2-3
clone_size: .
d_call: .
v_call: TRBV28
cdr3_nt: TGTGCCAGCAGTTTCCGGCAAAGCACAGATACGCAGTATTTT
cdr3_aa: CASSFRQSTDTQYF

j_call: TRBJ1-1
clone_size: .
d_call: .
v_call: TRBV2
cdr3_nt: TGTGCCAGCACCCCGGCCACAGGTCACACTGAAGCTTTCTTT
cdr3_aa: CASTPATGHTEAFF

j_call: TRBJ2-4
clone_size: .
d_call: .
v_call: TRBV6-6
cdr3_nt: TGTGCCAGCAGTTACTCGCCCATACTTGAAAACATTCAGTACTTC
cdr3_aa: CASSYSPILENIQYF

j_call: TRBJ1-2
clone_size: .
d_call: .
v_call: TRBV30
cdr3_nt: TGTGCCTGGAGTCTAACAGACTATGGCTACACCTTC
cdr3_aa: CAWSLTDYGYTF

j_call: TRBJ2-7
clone_size: .
d_call: TRBD2
v_call: TRBV5-1
cdr3_nt: TGCGCCAGCAGCTTGGGACTAGCGGGAGAAAACGAGCAGTACTTC
cdr3_aa: CASSLGLAGENEQYF